Listed here are 20 T cell receptor beta chains from one sample, sequenced in a study of shared clonotypes between healthy human individuals. Measured with immunoSEQ multiplex PCR; TCRdb has only the in-frame clones, and not every one. The repertoire includes about 470,000 clones, around 75% of them detected once, and about 12% sits in the top ten. Input material: PBMCs. Receptors originate from a woman between 40 and 55 years old in good health. Some clones in this sample may be carry-over from other donors' samples.

V gene TRBV7-2 combines with J gene TRBJ1-2, with a possible D match to TRBD1 (6 bases). The CDR3 consists of 14 residues. V was clipped by 4 bases and J by 7 bases, with 16 bases between them. Germline V lookup: CDR1 SGHTA, CDR2 FQGNSA. CDR3 region: CASSSGLGAGGYTF. The CDR3 coding sequence is TGTGCCAGCAGCTCCGGTTTGGGGGCTGGTGGCTACACCTTC.

The chain combines TRBV10-1 with TRBJ2-2; D unresolved. Germline V gene data show CDR1 as WNHNN and CDR2 as SYGVQD (reference sequence). CDR3 length: 16 amino acids. V dropped 0 bases and J dropped 4 bases, with 12 bases sitting between them. This CDR3 is CASSESFVQSTGELFF. DNA for the CDR3: TGCGCCAGCAGTGAGTCCTTTGTGCAAAGCACCGGGGAGCTGTTTTTT.

This clone was found once. The rearrangement links TRBV7-9 to TRBJ1-4; D is possibly TRBD1 (6 bases). The CDR3 has 15 amino acids. The V gene lost 2 bases and the J gene lost 2 bases, with 9 bases spanning the gap. CDR1 and CDR2 (germline): SEHNR, FQNEAQ (reference sequence). The CDR3 protein is CASSLWQGTNEKLFF. The CDR3 DNA reads as TGTGCCAGCAGCTTATGGCAGGGGACTAATGAAAAACTGTTTTTT.

This clone was seen repeatedly, ten times or more. J is TRBJ1-1 and V is TRBV4-3; no clear D. Germline CDR1 is LGHNA and CDR2 is YSLEER. The V gene lost 0 bases and the J gene lost 4 bases, with 6 bases spanning the gap. The CDR3 length is 13 residues. The CDR3: CASSQDFSTEAFF. The CDR3 nucleotides are TGCGCCAGCAGCCAAGATTTCAGCACTGAAGCTTTCTTT.

The J gene is TRBJ2-1, the V gene TRBV6-6, with D tentatively TRBD1 or TRBD2 (5 bases each). The V and J ends lost 4 bases and 5 bases respectively, with 12 bases between them. Germline assignment: CDR1 MNHNY and CDR2 SVGAGI (reference sequence). The CDR3 loop spans 14 amino acids. The CDR3 region has the DNA TGTGCCAGCAGTTCACGAGGGACCAACAATGAGCAGTTCTTC. It encodes CASSSRGTNNEQFF.

For this clone: Other DNA sequences of this sample code for an identical CDR3. The chain joins TRBV28 to TRBJ2-3; D gene uncertain. V was trimmed by 3 bases and J by 1 base, leaving 8 bases between them. The CDR3 spans 14 residues. Germline V CDR1 and CDR2: MDHEN, SYDVKM. CDR3 sequence reads: CASSLGWRTDTQYF. DNA of the CDR3: TGTGCCAGCAGTTTGGGGTGGCGCACAGATACGCAGTATTTT.

The chain has TRBV30 and TRBJ2-5; TRBD2 is a possible D gene (6 bases). Germline V gene lookup returns CDR1 GTSNPN and CDR2 SVGIG (reference sequence). The CDR3 has 11 amino acids. Trimming took 0 bases from V and 7 from J, leaving 6 bases between them. This CDR3 reads CAWSVGGTQYF. CDR3 DNA sequence: TGTGCCTGGAGTGTCGGGGGGACCCAGTACTTC. The variable domain in full, completed from reference TRBV30 and TRBJ2-5, reads SQTIHQWPATLVQPVGSPLSLECTVEGTSNPNLYWYRQAAGRGLQLLFYSVGIGQISSEVPQNLSASRPQDRQFILSSKKLLLSDSGFYLCAWSVGGTQYFGPGTRLLVL.

The rearrangement joins TRBV7-6 to TRBJ2-1; D gene unclear. V gave up 3 bases and J gave up 5 bases, with 14 bases separating them. The CDR3 extends over 15 amino acids. The V gene's germline CDR1 is SGHVS and CDR2 FNYEAQ. The CDR3 DNA follows: TGTGCCAGCAGCTTTCAACCTACTGCGAACAATGAGCAGTTCTTC. It codes for CASSFQPTANNEQFF.

The V and J genes are TRBV5-6 and TRBJ1-2; perhaps TRBD1 as D (6 bases). Germline V lookup: CDR1 SGHDT, CDR2 YYEEEE. The CDR3 runs to 13 residues. V gave up 3 bases and J gave up 2 bases, with 8 bases separating them. For the CDR3, the DNA is TGTGCCAGCAGCTATGACAGGAACTATGGCTACACCTTC. It is translated as CASSYDRNYGYTF.

This clone has just one count. This likely reflects a read error, since a far larger clone is one base away. This CDR3 reads CASSPRVAGGEQYF. The DNA of the CDR3 is TGTGCCAGCAGCCCCCGGGTAGCGGGAGGTGAGCAGTACTTC. V is TRBV4-2 and J is TRBJ2-7; 10 bases align to TRBD2. V dropped 4 bases and J dropped 7; count of bases not matched to a gene: 7. The CDR3 runs to 14 residues. Germline CDR1 reads LGHNA; CDR2 reads YNFKEQ.

The rearrangement links TRBV4-2 to TRBJ2-2, with TRBD1 identical over 9 bases. J lost 5 bases, V lost 5 bases, and 0 bases had no gene match. The CDR3 length is 13 residues. Germline V CDR1 and CDR2: LGHNA, YNFKEQ. The CDR3 sequence: CASSGQGTGELFF. The CDR3 DNA is TGTGCCAGCAGCGGACAGGGGACCGGGGAGCTGTTTTTT.

The gene calls are TRBV5-8 and TRBJ1-1; D not resolved. The CDR3 runs to 14 residues. CDR1 and CDR2 from the germline V gene are SGHTS and YDEGEE. V was shortened by 3 bases and J by 3 bases, with 12 bases between the two germline ends. The CDR3 DNA follows: TGTGCCAGCAGCTCGAGGATCTCCTACACTGAAGCTTTCTTT. Translated, it gives CASSSRISYTEAFF.

V and J are TRBV6-1 and TRBJ1-5; D is unclear. Germline-derived CDR1 and CDR2 are MNHNS and SASEGT. CDR3 length equals 13 residues. V lost 3 bases and J lost 1, with 4 bases in between. CDR3 in DNA: TGTGCCAGCAGTGAGGTCAGCAATCAGCCCCAGCATTTT. Encoded protein: CASSEVSNQPQHF.

The chain uses TRBV5-5 and TRBJ1-1; perhaps TRBD1 as D (6 bases). This CDR3 comprises 15 residues. Looked up from germline, CDR1 is SGHKS and CDR2 is YYEKEE (reference sequence). V lost 3 bases and J lost 6, with 18 bases in between. CDR3 sequence: CASSSSGGATAEAFF. The CDR3 DNA reads as TGTGCCAGCAGCTCATCGGGGGGCGCAACTGCTGAAGCTTTCTTT.

J is TRBJ1-5 and V is TRBV28; TRBD1 matches 8 bases. Germline V gene lookup returns CDR1 MDHEN and CDR2 SYDVKM. The V segment lost 2 bases and the J segment 6 bases; nucleotides outside the gene matches: 9. This CDR3 contains 16 residues. DNA for the CDR3: TGTGCCAGCAGTTTAGTGGACAGGGTGCGTGTTCAGCCCCAGCATTTT. Its translation is CASSLVDRVRVQPQHF.

The CDR3 nucleotides are TGTGCCAGCAGTTACCGGTCATTCGAGACCCAGTACTTC. Amino acid sequence: CASSYRSFETQYF. The chain has TRBV6-5 and TRBJ2-5; no clear D. The CDR3 consists of 13 residues. Trimming stripped 2 bases from V and 5 bases from J, with 9 bases between. Per germline, CDR1 MNHEY and CDR2 SVGAGI.

The V gene is TRBV2, the J gene TRBJ2-3; TRBD2 agrees at 8 bases. The CDR3 loop spans 16 amino acids. Germline-derived CDR1 and CDR2 are SNHLY and FYNNEI. Trimming cost V 1 base and J 2 bases; bases outside gene matches: 5. The CDR3 region is CASSEGTSGYTDTQYF. The CDR3 nucleotides read TGTGCCAGCAGTGAAGGTACTAGCGGATACACAGATACGCAGTATTTT.

V and J are TRBV19 and TRBJ1-1; the D is unclear. The CDR3 spans 14 residues. V was pared by 3 bases and J by 2 bases, with 10 bases between. The germline V gene has CDR1 LNHDA and CDR2 SQIVND (reference sequence). This CDR3 is CASSIRRSNTEAFF. The CDR3 DNA reads TGTGCCAGTAGTATTCGGAGAAGCAACACTGAAGCTTTCTTT.

The V and J genes are TRBV12-5 and TRBJ2-1; no definite D call. Germline V lookup: CDR1 LGHNT, CDR2 FRNRAP. This CDR3 has 8 amino acids. Trimming took off 5 bases at V and 14 bases at J, with 4 bases between the two ends. CDR3 DNA: TGTGCTAGTGGTGAAAAGTTCTTC. It encodes CASGEKFF.

V and J are TRBV5-1 and TRBJ2-7; 10 bases are shared with TRBD2. Germline loops: CDR1 SGHRS, CDR2 YFSETQ. The J segment lost 2 bases and the V segment lost 0 bases, leaving 2 bases of the junction unmatched. This CDR3 contains 15 residues. Here the CDR3 DNA reads TGCGCCAGCAGCTTGGAAGCGGGAGGGACCTACGAGCAGTACTTC. It translates to CASSLEAGGTYEQYF. Together with reference TRBV5-1 and TRBJ2-7, the CDR3 gives the full variable domain: KAGVTQTPRYLIKTRGQQVTLSCSPISGHRSVSWYQQTPGQGLQFLFEYFSETQRNKGNFPGRFSGRQFSNSRSEMNVSTLELGDSALYLCASSLEAGGTYEQYFGPGTRLTVT.